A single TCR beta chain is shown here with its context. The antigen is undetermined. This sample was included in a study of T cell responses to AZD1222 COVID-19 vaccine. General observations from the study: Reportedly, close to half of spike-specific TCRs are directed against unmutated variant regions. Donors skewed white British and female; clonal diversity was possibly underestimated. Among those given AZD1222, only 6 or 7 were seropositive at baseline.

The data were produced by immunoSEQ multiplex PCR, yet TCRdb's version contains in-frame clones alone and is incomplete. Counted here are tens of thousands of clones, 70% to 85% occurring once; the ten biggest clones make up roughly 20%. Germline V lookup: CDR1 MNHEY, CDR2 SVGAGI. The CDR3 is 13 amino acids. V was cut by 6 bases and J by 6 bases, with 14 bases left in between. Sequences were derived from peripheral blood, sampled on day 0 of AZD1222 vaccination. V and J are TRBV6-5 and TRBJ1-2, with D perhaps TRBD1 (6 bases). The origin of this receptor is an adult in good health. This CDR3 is CASSVGGRDGYTF. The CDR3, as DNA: TGTGCCAGCAGCGTCGGGGGGCGGGATGGCTACACCTTC.